Below are 10 T cell receptor beta chains sequenced from a single sample in a study of T cell clonotyping in hematopoietic cell transplantation. Profiling relied on immunoSEQ multiplex PCR, and the TCRdb table lists in-frame clones only, not all of them. Of approximately 9,100 clones listed, approximately 80% are singletons. Time point denoted: recipient sample about 28 days before transplant, after cytoreduction. Sequencing was performed on peripheral blood mononuclear cells, taken before stem cell transplant. Every receptor here comes from a man aged 55 to 69 with acute myeloid leukemia. Some clones in this sample may be carry-over from other donors' samples.

This chain links TRBV7-2 with TRBJ1-1, with TRBD1 matching over 9 bases. The ends lost 1 base at V and 0 bases at J; junction bases unmatched: 6. The CDR3 spans 17 residues. The germline V gene encodes CDR1 SGHTA and CDR2 FQGNSA. CDR3 coding DNA: TGTGCCAGCAGCTTAGTCGGGACAGGGATACTGAACACTGAAGCTTTCTTT. Its protein is CASSLVGTGILNTEAFF.

The chain has TRBV5-1 and TRBJ2-2, with D maybe TRBD1 (6 bases). Germline V gene data show CDR1 as SGHRS and CDR2 as YFSETQ. This CDR3 contains 16 residues. Trimming removed 0 bases at V and 4 bases at J, with 13 bases between. In nucleotides, the CDR3 is TGCGCCAGCAGCTTGGCAGTTGGGGGCAGCACCGGGGAGCTGTTTTTT. Protein sequence: CASSLAVGGSTGELFF.

This clone is labeled as medium-sized (0.01 to 0.1%). The V gene is TRBV4-1, the J gene TRBJ1-2; D may be TRBD1 (5 bases). This CDR3 is built from 14 residues. V was cut by 4 bases and J by 8 bases, with 17 bases left in between. CDR1 and CDR2 from the germline V gene are MGHRA and YSYEKL. The CDR3: CASSPFDRYRGYTF. The CDR3, as DNA: TGCGCCAGCAGCCCATTCGACAGATACAGGGGCTACACCTTC.

The chain recombines TRBV11-2 with TRBJ1-1, with no clear D. CDR1 is SGHAT and CDR2 is FQNNGV in the germline V gene. Trimming cost V 2 bases and J 11 bases, with 9 bases left between them. The CDR3 is 11 amino acids. The CDR3 DNA follows: TGTGCCAGCAGCTTAACGATGGGGGCTTTCTTT. Its translation is CASSLTMGAFF.

This clone is labeled medium-sized. J is TRBJ1-1 and V is TRBV30; D not certain. This CDR3 has 12 amino acids. The V end was cut by 1 base, the J end by 4 bases, with 7 bases between. Per germline, CDR1 GTSNPN and CDR2 SVGIG (reference sequence). In DNA form, the CDR3 reads TGTGCCTGGAGTGATTATGGCACTGAAGCTTTCTTT. As protein: CAWSDYGTEAFF. Together with reference TRBV30 and TRBJ1-1, the CDR3 gives the full variable domain: SQTIHQWPATLVQPVGSPLSLECTVEGTSNPNLYWYRQAAGRGLQLLFYSVGIGQISSEVPQNLSASRPQDRQFILSSKKLLLSDSGFYLCAWSDYGTEAFFGQGTRLTVV.

This chain links TRBV27 with TRBJ1-2, with no clear D. CDR1 is MNHEY and CDR2 is SMNVEV in the germline V gene (reference sequence). Deletions cut 0 bases from V and 6 bases from J, with 8 bases between. CDR3 length: 13 residues. The CDR3 is CASSLSWSDGYTF. The DNA of the CDR3 is TGTGCCAGCAGTTTATCGTGGAGTGATGGCTACACCTTC.

The rearrangement links TRBV5-6 to TRBJ1-1, with TRBD1 matching 7 bases. V lost 4 bases, J lost 7 bases, and 4 bases stayed unmatched. The CDR3 consists of 12 residues. Germline V gene sequence: CDR1 SGHDT, CDR2 YYEEEE. The CDR3: CASSHRDSEAFF. The DNA for the CDR3 is TGTGCCAGCAGCCACCGGGACAGTGAAGCTTTCTTT.

The chain has TRBV29-1 and TRBJ2-1; 7 bases fit TRBD2. Germline lookup yields CDR1 SQVTM and CDR2 ANQGSEA. The trim removed 3 bases at V and 1 base at J, leaving 6 bases unmatched. The CDR3 covers 15 residues. CDR3: CSVDGLAESYNEQFF. The CDR3 DNA follows: TGCAGCGTTGATGGGCTAGCGGAATCCTACAATGAGCAGTTCTTC.

The chain carries TRBV18 and TRBJ2-1, with TRBD2 identical over 13 bases. The ends lost 9 bases at V and 6 bases at J; junction bases unmatched: 5. Germline V gene data show CDR1 as KGHSH and CDR2 as LQKENI. The CDR3 runs 14 residues. The CDR3 nucleotides are TGTGCCAGTGCCCGGACTAGCGGGAGCAATGAGCAGTTCTTC. It specifies CASARTSGSNEQFF.

The chain couples TRBV6-1 to TRBJ1-2; perhaps TRBD1 as D (6 bases). V lost 11 bases, J lost 3 bases, and 19 bases lay in between. CDR1 MNHNS and CDR2 SASEGT come from the germline V gene. There are 14 residues in the CDR3. The DNA of the CDR3 is TGTGCCGGCTCCGAACAGGGTTTTTACTATGGCTACACCTTC. Translation: CAGSEQGFYYGYTF.